These 27 T cell receptor beta chains share one sample of origin, sequenced in a study of blood T cell repertoires in COVID-19. Sequencing used immunoSEQ multiplex PCR; TCRdb keeps in-frame clones, though not all of them. The table lists over 150,000 clones, about nine tenths of them singletons, with 2% to 2.5% in the top ten. Sequencing was carried out using PBMCs or T cells enriched from blood (not recorded which). The receptor source for this set is a woman in her 30s who had recovered from COVID-19.

This chain links TRBV7-2 with TRBJ2-5, with 10 nucleotides matching TRBD2. Germline-derived CDR1 and CDR2 are SGHTA and FQGNSA. V was clipped by 2 bases and J by 2 bases; unmatched bases: 5. The CDR3 is 16 residues long. CDR3 bases: TGTGCCAGCAGCTTAACCATAGCGGGAGGACAAGAGACCCAGTACTTC. Its translation is CASSLTIAGGQETQYF. Filled out from reference TRBV7-2 and TRBJ2-5, the complete variable domain reads GAGVSQSPSNKVTEKGKDVELRCDPISGHTALYWYRQSLGQGLEFLIYFQGNSAPDKSGLPSDRFSAERTGGSVSTLTIQRTQQEDSAVYLCASSLTIAGGQETQYFGPGTRLLVL.

The gene calls are TRBV19 and TRBJ2-1; the D gene is possibly TRBD1 (6 bases). Germline lookup yields CDR1 LNHDA and CDR2 SQIVND (reference sequence). This CDR3 is built from 14 residues. The V end lost 2 bases, the J end lost 9 bases, and 14 bases lay between the germline ends. CDR3 sequence reads: CASSIRLVGGEQFF. The CDR3 nucleotides read TGTGCCAGTAGTATACGCCTTGTAGGGGGTGAGCAGTTCTTC. Together with reference TRBV19 and TRBJ2-1, the CDR3 gives the full variable domain: DGGITQSPKYLFRKEGQNVTLSCEQNLNHDAMYWYRQDPGQGLRLIYYSQIVNDFQKGDIAEGYSVSREKKESFPLTVTSAQKNPTAFYLCASSIRLVGGEQFFGPGTRLTVL.

In nucleotides, the CDR3 is TGTGCCAGCAGTACTGGACAGGGGGGACAGCCCCAGCATTTT. Encoded protein: CASSTGQGGQPQHF. The chain carries TRBV2 and TRBJ1-5; 10 nucleotides align to TRBD1. The CDR3 consists of 14 residues. Trimming cost V 5 bases and J 7 bases; bases outside gene matches: 5. Germline V lookup: CDR1 SNHLY, CDR2 FYNNEI.

The V and J genes are TRBV15 and TRBJ1-1; tentative D call: TRBD1 (5 bases). This CDR3 has 16 amino acids. From germline, CDR1 is LNHNV and CDR2 YYDKDF (reference sequence). The V gene lost 0 bases and the J gene lost 3 bases, with 14 bases spanning the gap. Here the CDR3 DNA reads TGTGCCACCAGCAGAGATCTGGAACAGGCCTACACTGAAGCTTTCTTT. Its translation: CATSRDLEQAYTEAFF.

The CDR3 sequence is CASSQTGGAYGYTF. The CDR3 DNA is TGTGCCAGCAGCCAAACAGGGGGAGCTTATGGCTACACCTTC. This sequence joins TRBV28 and TRBJ1-2; 8 nucleotides line up with TRBD1. This CDR3 has 14 residues. CDR1 is MDHEN and CDR2 is SYDVKM in the germline V gene. The V gene end was trimmed by 6 bases and the J gene end by 5 bases; junction bases not matched to a gene: 8.

CDR3 amino acids: CASSQTDRGVGGYTF. The DNA for the CDR3 is TGTGCCAGCAGCCAGACGGACAGGGGAGTAGGAGGCTACACCTTC. The rearrangement joins TRBV5-4 to TRBJ1-2; 9 nucleotides line up with TRBD1. Trimming at V came to 4 bases and at J to 8 bases, leaving 12 bases not matched to a gene. Germline-derived CDR1 and CDR2 are SGHNT and YYREEE (reference sequence). The CDR3 is 15 residues long.

The chain joins TRBV7-9 to TRBJ1-6; D may be TRBD1 (6 bases). The V gene's germline CDR1 is SEHNR and CDR2 FQNEAQ (reference sequence). V was trimmed by 4 bases and J by 0 bases, leaving 16 bases between them. The CDR3 has 18 amino acids. CDR3: CASSSGEDSSSYNSPLHF. CDR3 nucleotide sequence: TGTGCCAGCAGCTCAGGGGAAGACAGTAGCTCCTATAATTCACCCCTCCACTTT.

The V gene is TRBV4-3, the J gene TRBJ1-1, with D hard to call. The CDR3 runs 16 residues. The germline V gene encodes CDR1 LGHNA and CDR2 YSLEER. Trimming removed 1 base from V and 4 bases from J, with 16 bases in between. CDR3 nucleotides: TGCGCCAGCAGCCAAGCAGGAGGGCGCGAACTCACTGAAGCTTTCTTT. This codes for CASSQAGGRELTEAFF.

The chain recombines TRBV14 with TRBJ1-2, with 7 bases aligning to TRBD1. The CDR3 loop spans 13 amino acids. From germline, CDR1 is SGHDN and CDR2 FVKESK. The junction had 5 bases not matched to a gene; V was cut back by 2 bases and J by 8 bases. The CDR3 loop is CASSQIGGVGYTF. The CDR3 region has the DNA TGTGCCAGCAGCCAAATAGGGGGCGTAGGCTACACCTTC.

This rearrangement joins TRBV7-9 to TRBJ1-4; D is uncertain. V lost 1 base, J lost 4 bases, and 10 bases lay in between. The V gene's germline CDR1 is SEHNR and CDR2 FQNEAQ (reference sequence). CDR3 length: 15 amino acids. In DNA, the CDR3 is TGTGCCAGCAGCTTAGGTTCCAGAATTAATGAAAAACTGTTTTTT. It is translated as CASSLGSRINEKLFF.

The chain couples TRBV7-8 to TRBJ1-1; TRBD1 is a possible D gene (5 bases). Trimming pared 1 base from V and 5 bases from J, leaving 11 bases between. The germline gives CDR1 SGHVS, CDR2 FQNEAQ. The CDR3 consists of 14 residues. CDR3 nucleotide sequence: TGTGCCAGCAGCTTAGAGACAGCGAGGACTGAAGCTTTCTTT. Translated: CASSLETARTEAFF.

The chain joins TRBV9 to TRBJ2-7; D might be TRBD1 (5 bases). Germline CDR1 SGDLS, CDR2 YYNGEE. The V and J ends lost 3 bases and 2 bases respectively, with 15 bases between them. This CDR3 comprises 15 residues. In DNA, the CDR3 is TGTGCCAGCAGCGCGCAGGGTGAAGCTGCCTACGAGCAGTACTTC. It codes for CASSAQGEAAYEQYF.

The V call is TRBV9, the J call TRBJ1-3; no clear D. V gave up 0 bases and J gave up 0 bases, with 4 bases separating them. The CDR3 length is 14 residues. Germline V gene data show CDR1 as SGDLS and CDR2 as YYNGEE. The CDR3 DNA follows: TGTGCCAGCAGCGTAGCAGGCTCTGGAAACACCATATATTTT. Encoded protein: CASSVAGSGNTIYF.

This chain links TRBV27 with TRBJ2-7; D is possibly TRBD2 (7 bases). The CDR3 length is 19 residues. Germline assignment: CDR1 MNHEY and CDR2 SMNVEV (reference sequence). The V end was cut by 0 bases, the J end by 1 base, with 22 bases between. The CDR3 sequence: CASSLSIRGGPAESYEQYF. For the CDR3, the DNA is TGTGCCAGCAGTTTATCGATAAGGGGGGGGCCCGCCGAGTCCTACGAGCAGTACTTC.

CDR3 amino acids: CSVESGETEAFF. The CDR3 DNA is TGCAGCGTTGAGTCGGGGGAGACTGAAGCTTTCTTT. This chain uses TRBV29-1 with TRBJ1-1; TRBD1 is a possible D gene (5 bases). Germline CDR1 is SQVTM and CDR2 is ANQGSEA. The CDR3 is 12 residues long. Between the trimmed V and J ends, which lost 3 bases and 5 bases, there was a span of 10 bases.

The chain is built from TRBV2 and TRBJ2-7; 7 bases fit TRBD2. CDR1 and CDR2 from the germline V gene are SNHLY and FYNNEI. The CDR3 is made up of 14 amino acids. The V gene end was trimmed by 7 bases and the J gene end by 2 bases; junction bases not matched to a gene: 8. CDR3 residues: CASKIQGGTYEQYF. The CDR3 bases are TGTGCCAGCAAAATTCAGGGAGGGACCTACGAGCAGTACTTC.

V and J are TRBV27 and TRBJ1-2; perhaps TRBD1 as D (5 bases). Germline assignment: CDR1 MNHEY and CDR2 SMNVEV (reference sequence). V was clipped by 4 bases and J by 3 bases, with 9 bases between them. This CDR3 is built from 13 residues. CDR3 in amino acids: CASSYQGYYGYTF. Here the CDR3 DNA reads TGTGCCAGCAGTTATCAGGGCTACTATGGCTACACCTTC.

In this sample, this clone turned up once. The chain employs TRBV7-8 and TRBJ2-1; possible D gene TRBD1, 7 bases. In germline, CDR1 is SGHVS, CDR2 FQNEAQ. This CDR3 has 16 amino acids. The V and J ends lost 4 bases and 7 bases respectively, with 20 bases between them. The DNA of the CDR3 is TGTGCCAGCAGCTCCCACTTAGGGGGCGCGGGGAATGAGCAGTTCTTC. Translating gives CASSSHLGGAGNEQFF.

The CDR3 bases are TGTGCCAGCAGCGTAGAGGCTAGCGGGGGGCGTGTTACAGATACGCAGTATTTT. Translated, it gives CASSVEASGGRVTDTQYF. V usage is TRBV9 and J usage is TRBJ2-3; 11 bases map to TRBD2. The CDR3 has 18 residues. Trimming took 0 bases from V and 3 from J; bases not matched to a gene: 9. CDR1 and CDR2 (germline): SGDLS, YYNGEE.

The V call is TRBV7-3, the J call TRBJ1-2; D may be TRBD1 (6 bases). V lost 5 bases and J lost 7, with 11 bases in between. The CDR3 is made up of 12 amino acids. Germline CDR1 SGHTA, CDR2 FQGTGA. The CDR3 DNA sequence: TGTGCCAGCAGCCTCGGGACATCTGGCTACACCTTC. It encodes CASSLGTSGYTF.

The chain is built from TRBV19 and TRBJ1-5; no clear D. Germline CDR1 LNHDA, CDR2 SQIVND (reference sequence). Trimming removed 5 bases from V and 0 bases from J, with 20 bases in between. CDR3 length: 18 residues. The CDR3 protein is CASSLPRSFEYSNQPQHF. The CDR3 DNA is TGTGCCAGTAGTCTTCCCCGGTCATTTGAGTATAGCAATCAGCCCCAGCATTTT.

The genes are TRBV19 and TRBJ1-2; 8 bases match TRBD1. Trimming removed 6 bases from V and 3 bases from J; junction bases left unmatched: 9. Germline values: CDR1 LNHDA, CDR2 SQIVND (reference sequence). The CDR3 is 15 amino acids. In DNA form, the CDR3 reads TGTGCCAGTAGCTCCTACAGGGGGGTTTACTATGGCTACACCTTC. Translated, it gives CASSSYRGVYYGYTF.

V and J are TRBV6-2 or TRBV6-3 and TRBJ1-1; D is ambiguous. The ends were cut back, 6 bases at V and 1 base at J, with 6 bases in the middle. CDR1 is MNHEY, CDR2 SVGEGT, per germline. CDR3 length equals 12 residues. The CDR3 loop is CASSGRNTEAFF. CDR3 nucleotide sequence: TGTGCCAGCAGCGGCAGGAACACTGAAGCTTTCTTT.

In this sample, this clone turned up a few times. V is TRBV29-1 and J is TRBJ1-2; D may be TRBD1 (6 bases). Between the trimmed V and J ends, which lost 4 bases and 8 bases, there was a span of 17 bases. CDR3 size: 13 residues. Germline values: CDR1 SQVTM, CDR2 ANQGSEA. CDR3 coding DNA: TGCAGCGTTGTACCGGGGGGCTGGAAGGGCTACACCTTC. Amino acid sequence: CSVVPGGWKGYTF.

On this clone itself: Because the CDR3's place on the DNA is in doubt, the DNA is left out and the CDR3 is given as listed by TCRdb. V usage is TRBV27 and J usage is TRBJ2-7; the table names TRBD2, a call not compared with the DNA. Germline lookup yields CDR1 MNHEY and CDR2 SMNVEV (reference sequence). The CDR3 is 15 residues long, counting both termini. The CDR3 loop is CASSTSGAEPYEQYF.

This clone was counted between two and nine times. V gene TRBV11-3 combines with J gene TRBJ2-5, with TRBD2 matching 15 bases. V shed 3 bases, J shed 5 bases, and the junction held 1 base outside the gene matches. The germline V gene has CDR1 SGHNT and CDR2 YENEEA. The CDR3 consists of 15 residues. Here the CDR3 reads CASSFGTSGRETQYF. CDR3 coding DNA: TGTGCCAGCAGCTTTGGGACTAGCGGGAGGGAGACCCAGTACTTC.

In its sample, this clone was seen a few times. This chain joins TRBV13 and TRBJ2-7, with unresolved D. The CDR3 is 15 residues long. CDR1 PRHDT and CDR2 FYEKMQ come from the germline V gene (reference sequence). The V gene lost 2 bases and the J gene lost 4 bases, with 15 bases spanning the gap. CDR3 sequence reads: CASSLFGSLLYEQYF. CDR3 nucleotides: TGTGCCAGCAGCTTATTCGGGTCGCTGCTTTACGAGCAGTACTTC.